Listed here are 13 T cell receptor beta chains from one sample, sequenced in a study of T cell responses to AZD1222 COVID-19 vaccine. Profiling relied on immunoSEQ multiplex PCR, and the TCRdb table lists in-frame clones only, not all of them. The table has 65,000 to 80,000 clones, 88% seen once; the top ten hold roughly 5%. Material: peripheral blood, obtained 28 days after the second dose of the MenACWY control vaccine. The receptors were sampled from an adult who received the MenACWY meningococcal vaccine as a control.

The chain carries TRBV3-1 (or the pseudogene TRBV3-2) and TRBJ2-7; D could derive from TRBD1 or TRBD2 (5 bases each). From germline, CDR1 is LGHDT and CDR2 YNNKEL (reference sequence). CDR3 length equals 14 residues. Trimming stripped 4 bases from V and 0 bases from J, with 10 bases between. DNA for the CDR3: TGTGCCAGCAGCCCGGGACGCAACTCCTACGAGCAGTACTTC. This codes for CASSPGRNSYEQYF.

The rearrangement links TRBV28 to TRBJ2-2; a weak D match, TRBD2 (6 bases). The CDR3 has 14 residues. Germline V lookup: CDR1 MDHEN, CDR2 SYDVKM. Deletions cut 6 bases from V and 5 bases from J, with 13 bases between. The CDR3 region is CASRRTMGTGELFF. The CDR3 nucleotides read TGTGCCAGCAGAAGGACTATGGGGACCGGGGAGCTGTTTTTT.

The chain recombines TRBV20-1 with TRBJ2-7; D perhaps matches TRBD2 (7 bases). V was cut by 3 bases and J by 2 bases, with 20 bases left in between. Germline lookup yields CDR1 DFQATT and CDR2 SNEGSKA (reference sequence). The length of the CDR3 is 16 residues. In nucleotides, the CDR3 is TGCAGTGCTAGTAGGGGGGGGTGGCCCCTTCCCTACGAGCAGTACTTC. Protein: CSASRGGWPLPYEQYF.

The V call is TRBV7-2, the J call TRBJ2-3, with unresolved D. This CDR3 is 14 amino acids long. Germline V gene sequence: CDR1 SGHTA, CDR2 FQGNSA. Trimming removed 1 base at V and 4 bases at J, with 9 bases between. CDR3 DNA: TGTGCCAGCAGCTTAGTACCAGAGTCAGATACGCAGTATTTT. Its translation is CASSLVPESDTQYF.

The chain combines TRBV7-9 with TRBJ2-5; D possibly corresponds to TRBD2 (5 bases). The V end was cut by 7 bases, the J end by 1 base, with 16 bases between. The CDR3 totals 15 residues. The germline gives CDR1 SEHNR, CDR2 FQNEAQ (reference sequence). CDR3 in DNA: TGTGCCAGCATCCGTCCCGGGAAGAGCCAAGAGACCCAGTACTTC. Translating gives CASIRPGKSQETQYF.

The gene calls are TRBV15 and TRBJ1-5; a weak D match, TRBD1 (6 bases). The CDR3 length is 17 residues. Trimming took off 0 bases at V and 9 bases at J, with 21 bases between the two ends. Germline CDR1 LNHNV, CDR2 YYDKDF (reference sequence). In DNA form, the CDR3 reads TGTGCCACCAGCAGAGATGGAACAGGGCCTGTTAGGGTGCCCCAGCATTTT. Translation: CATSRDGTGPVRVPQHF.

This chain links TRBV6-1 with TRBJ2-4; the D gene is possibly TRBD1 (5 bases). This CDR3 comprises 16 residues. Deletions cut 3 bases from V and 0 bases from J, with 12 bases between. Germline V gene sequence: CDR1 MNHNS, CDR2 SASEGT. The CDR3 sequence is CASSDSDRLAKNIQYF. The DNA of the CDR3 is TGTGCCAGCAGTGATTCCGACAGACTAGCCAAAAACATTCAGTACTTC.

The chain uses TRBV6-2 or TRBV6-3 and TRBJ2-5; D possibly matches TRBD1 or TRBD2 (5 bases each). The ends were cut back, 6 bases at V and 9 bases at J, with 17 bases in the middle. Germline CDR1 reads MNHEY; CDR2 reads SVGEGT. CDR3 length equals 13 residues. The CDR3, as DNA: TGTGCCAGCAGCTTTTTGGGGGTGAGGGCCCAGTACTTC. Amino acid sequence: CASSFLGVRAQYF.

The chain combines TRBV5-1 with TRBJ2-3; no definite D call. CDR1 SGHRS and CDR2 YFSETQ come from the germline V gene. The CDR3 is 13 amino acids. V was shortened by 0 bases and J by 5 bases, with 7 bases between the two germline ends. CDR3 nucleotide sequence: TGCGCCAGCAGCTTGGGGCAGCAAGATACGCAGTATTTT. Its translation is CASSLGQQDTQYF.

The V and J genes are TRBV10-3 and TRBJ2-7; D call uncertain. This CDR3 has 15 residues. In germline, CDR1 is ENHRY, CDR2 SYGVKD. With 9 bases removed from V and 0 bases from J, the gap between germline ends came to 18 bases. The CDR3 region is CAIQIRTQSSYEQYF. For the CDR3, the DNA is TGTGCCATACAGATTAGGACCCAAAGCTCCTACGAGCAGTACTTC.

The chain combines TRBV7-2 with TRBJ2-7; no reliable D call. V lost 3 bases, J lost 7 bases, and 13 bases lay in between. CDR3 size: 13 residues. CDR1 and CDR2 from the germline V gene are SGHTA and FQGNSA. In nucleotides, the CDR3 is TGTGCCAGCAGCTTGTGGGTCGAGGAGGAGCAGTACTTC. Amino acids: CASSLWVEEEQYF.

CDR3 region: CAWRLSVGSYTF. CDR3 bases: TGTGCCTGGAGGTTGTCGGTCGGGAGCTACACCTTC. The rearrangement uses TRBV30 and TRBJ1-2; no clear D. V was trimmed by 3 bases and J by 9 bases, leaving 14 bases between them. The germline gives CDR1 GTSNPN, CDR2 SVGIG (reference sequence). This CDR3 region has 12 residues. Together with reference TRBV30 and TRBJ1-2, the CDR3 gives the full variable domain: SQTIHQWPATLVQPVGSPLSLECTVEGTSNPNLYWYRQAAGRGLQLLFYSVGIGQISSEVPQNLSASRPQDRQFILSSKKLLLSDSGFYLCAWRLSVGSYTFGSGTRLTVV.

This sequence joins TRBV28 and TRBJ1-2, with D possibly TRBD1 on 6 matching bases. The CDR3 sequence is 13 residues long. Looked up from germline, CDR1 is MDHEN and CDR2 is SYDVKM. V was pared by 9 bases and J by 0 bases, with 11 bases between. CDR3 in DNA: TGTGCCAGTAACAGGGTGTCTAACTATGGCTACACCTTC. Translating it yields CASNRVSNYGYTF.